What follows are 20 T cell receptor beta chains derived from one specimen sequenced in a study of blood T cells in healthy people across ages. It was with a sample-barcoded 5' primer and a J-beta primer mix that a second PCR of about 7 to 12 cycles was run. TCRdb recomputed calls from the 5' RACE reads with MiXCR, one row per CDR3 protein. This table holds about 570,000 distinct CDR3 sequences, approximately 27% found once. The sample taken for sequencing was blood. The source of these receptors is a woman in her 70s in good health.

About this clonotype: One end of the junction varies from germline; a read error may be responsible. The chain joins TRBV12-3 or TRBV12-4 to TRBJ2-3, with 10 bases identical to TRBD2. The CDR3 is 16 amino acids. CDR3 nucleotides: TGTGTCAGCAGCCATAGCGGGGGGCCTAACACAGATACGCAGTATTTT. Protein product: CVSSHSGGPNTDTQYF.

The chain recombines TRBV10-3 with TRBJ2-3; TRBD1 agrees at 9 bases. The CDR3 is 14 amino acids. V trimming: 2 bases; J trimming: 15 bases; junction bases outside the gene matches: 12. Germline CDR1 reads ENHRY; CDR2 reads SYGVKD. The CDR3 coding sequence is TGTGCCATCAGTGAGATAGGACAGGGGCTCGGCGTATATTTT. This gives the protein CAISEIGQGLGVYF.

V and J are TRBV6-1 and TRBJ2-4; D uncertain. Per germline, CDR1 MNHNS and CDR2 SASEGT. V was trimmed by 6 bases and J by 8 bases, leaving 8 bases between them. The CDR3 sequence is 11 residues long. This CDR3 is CASRTGDIQYF. The CDR3 coding sequence is TGTGCCAGCAGAACTGGGGACATTCAGTACTTC.

This clonotype has just one count. The J gene is TRBJ2-7, the V gene TRBV7-9; no clear D. V was pared by 2 bases and J by 5 bases, with 10 bases between. CDR1 SEHNR and CDR2 FQNEAQ come from the germline V gene (reference sequence). The CDR3 is 13 amino acids. CDR3 region: CASSLSTLDEQYF. The CDR3 DNA sequence: TGTGCCAGCAGCTTATCTACCTTGGACGAGCAGTACTTC.

This clonotype has more than one count but fewer than ten. The rearrangement uses TRBV14 and TRBJ1-2, with 7 bases fitting TRBD1. This CDR3 is built from 10 residues. With V trimmed by 4 bases and J by 13 bases, 3 bases remained unmatched. The germline V gene encodes CDR1 SGHDN and CDR2 FVKESK. The CDR3 here is CASSRDSVTF. CDR3 sequence (DNA): TGTGCCAGCAGCCGGGACAGCGTCACCTTC.

Remarks on this clonotype: At one of its ends the junction is not consistent with the germline gene, which may arise from a read error. J is TRBJ2-7 and V is TRBV6-5; the D is unclear. The CDR3 is 15 amino acids. CDR1 is MNHEY and CDR2 is SVGAGI in the germline V gene. The CDR3 is CASSYSKYRSYEQYF. The CDR3 region has the DNA TGTGCCAGTAGTTACTCGAAATATAGGTCCTACGAGCAGTACTTC.

This clonotype appeared a few times. The chain carries TRBV6-1 and TRBJ2-7; D remains unclear. The CDR3 has 13 amino acids. Germline V CDR1 and CDR2: MNHNS, SASEGT. Trimming took 10 bases from V and 10 from J, leaving 23 bases between them. The CDR3 loop is CATSDGPTYGQYF. The CDR3 DNA reads TGTGCCACCTCTGACGGGCCGACCTACGGACAGTACTTC.

This clonotype was seen only a few times. The chain has TRBV5-6 and TRBJ2-5; D gene uncertain. Trimming took off 0 bases at V and 11 bases at J, with 14 bases between the two ends. Germline CDR1 and CDR2: SGHDT and YYEEEE. There are 13 residues in the CDR3. The CDR3 loop reads CASSLDYEFMQYF. CDR3 nucleotide sequence: TGTGCCAGCAGCTTGGATTACGAGTTTATGCAGTACTTC.

This clonotype was seen a handful of times. The chain combines TRBV9 with TRBJ2-3; 9 positions match TRBD2. The V segment lost 0 bases and the J segment 1 base; nucleotides outside the gene matches: 9. The germline V gene has CDR1 SGDLS and CDR2 YYNGEE. The CDR3 runs 18 residues. As DNA, the CDR3 is TGTGCCAGCAGCGTAGGAGGGGGTAGCGGGGGCGGCACAGATACGCAGTATTTT. Encoded protein: CASSVGGGSGGGTDTQYF. The variable domain in full, with the rest retrieved from reference TRBV9 and TRBJ2-3, is DSGVTQTPKHLITATGQRVTLRCSPRSGDLSVYWYQQSLDQGLQFLIQYYNGEERAKGNILERFSAQQFPDLHSELNLSSLELGDSALYFCASSVGGGSGGGTDTQYFGPGTRLTVL.

The chain recombines TRBV20-1 with TRBJ2-3; 15 nucleotides agree with TRBD2. Looked up from germline, CDR1 is DFQATT and CDR2 is SNEGSKA (reference sequence). This CDR3 contains 15 residues. In DNA, the CDR3 is TGCAGCGGACTAGCGGGGGGGCGAAGCACAGATACGCAGTATTTT. Amino acids: CSGLAGGRSTDTQYF.

This clonotype was found a few times. In DNA, the CDR3 is TGTGCCAGCAGCTTGTCTAGCGGGGGAAGGAATGAGCAGTTCTTC. It yields the protein CASSLSSGGRNEQFF. This chain joins TRBV7-2 and TRBJ2-1; 10 bases map to TRBD2. The germline CDR1 and CDR2 sequences are SGHTA and FQGNSA. J lost 7 bases, V lost 3 bases, and 6 bases had no gene match. The CDR3 length is 15 residues.

On this clonotype: The germline gene is not matched at one end of the junction; a read error may be the cause. The J gene is TRBJ2-1, the V gene TRBV24-1; D possibly corresponds to TRBD1 (6 bases). CDR3 size: 16 residues. Germline V gene sequence: CDR1 KGHDR, CDR2 SFDVKD. The CDR3 sequence: CTTSDLRGGHYNEQFF. The CDR3 DNA reads TGTACCACCAGTGATTTACGTGGGGGCCACTACAATGAGCAGTTCTTC.

This clonotype occurred a few times. V gene TRBV7-2 combines with J gene TRBJ2-7, with D perhaps matching TRBD1 (7 bases). Germline V gene lookup returns CDR1 SGHTA and CDR2 FQGNSA. CDR3 size: 11 residues. V shed 4 bases and J shed 8 bases, with 9 bases lying between them. In DNA form, the CDR3 reads TGTGCCAGCAGCTCAGGGGGGAAGCAGTACTTC. Translated: CASSSGGKQYF.

V usage is TRBV5-1 and J usage is TRBJ1-5; D remains ambiguous. Trimming stripped 4 bases from V and 5 bases from J, with 10 bases between. This CDR3 has 13 residues. Germline V gene data show CDR1 as SGHRS and CDR2 as YFSETQ. The CDR3 spells CASSPGTDQPQHF. The CDR3 coding sequence is TGCGCCAGCAGCCCTGGAACTGATCAGCCCCAGCATTTT.

A word on this clonotype: The junction differs from germline at one of its ends, possibly a read error. The V gene is TRBV6-6, the J gene TRBJ2-3; 8 bases align to TRBD2. Looked up from germline, CDR1 is MNHNY and CDR2 is SVGAGI (reference sequence). CDR3 size: 16 residues. The CDR3 coding sequence is TGTGCCAGCAGCAACCCGTATAGCGGGGTCACAGATACACAGTATTTT. Encoded protein: CASSNPYSGVTDTQYF.

This clonotype appeared many times. The V gene is TRBV20-1, the J gene TRBJ2-3; 10 bases line up with TRBD2. CDR1 DFQATT and CDR2 SNEGSKA come from the germline V gene (reference sequence). J lost 6 bases, V lost 3 bases, and 9 bases had no gene match. The CDR3 consists of 15 residues. CDR3: CSARGLAQGGDTQYF. DNA for the CDR3: TGCAGTGCTAGGGGACTAGCGCAGGGGGGGGATACGCAGTATTTT.

The chain is built from TRBV29-1 and TRBJ2-3, with 7 bases lining up with TRBD2. With V trimmed by 6 bases and J by 2 bases, 5 bases remained unmatched. The CDR3 is 13 residues long. Germline V lookup: CDR1 SQVTM, CDR2 ANQGSEA. This CDR3 is CSVQRGNTDTQYF. CDR3 nucleotides: TGCAGCGTGCAGCGGGGAAACACAGATACGCAGTATTTT.

The J gene is TRBJ2-1, the V gene TRBV7-2; D perhaps matches TRBD2 (5 bases). CDR3 length: 12 amino acids. The germline V gene has CDR1 SGHTA and CDR2 FQGNSA. The V end lost 3 bases, the J end lost 8 bases, and 8 bases lay between the germline ends. CDR3 protein: CASSFLADEQFF. The CDR3 region has the DNA TGTGCCAGCAGCTTCCTAGCTGATGAGCAGTTCTTC.

This clonotype was counted at least ten times. The rearrangement links TRBV10-3 to TRBJ2-1; D perhaps matches TRBD2 (6 bases). The CDR3 length is 12 residues. V was trimmed by 3 bases and J by 10 bases, leaving 10 bases between them. Per germline, CDR1 ENHRY and CDR2 SYGVKD. The CDR3 sequence is CAISDGRREQFF. CDR3 DNA sequence: TGTGCCATCAGTGATGGGAGGAGGGAGCAGTTCTTC.

J is TRBJ2-5 and V is TRBV20-1; 8 bases are shared with TRBD1. V dropped 1 base and J dropped 7; count of bases not matched to a gene: 5. CDR3 length equals 13 residues. Germline V lookup: CDR1 DFQATT, CDR2 SNEGSKA (reference sequence). CDR3 DNA: TGCAGTGCTAGAGGGACAGGGATGGGGACCCAGTACTTC. This translates into CSARGTGMGTQYF.